One and the same sample provided the 19 T cell receptor beta chains below, sequenced in a study of CD4 and CD8 cells across lung adenocarcinoma regions. Via MiXCR, TCRdb re-called the PCR reads, giving one row per CDR3 protein. The sample records 10,000 to 15,000 distinct CDR3 sequences, approximately 49% being singletons. Sequencing input: CD8+ T cells from the center of a lung tumor. The source of these receptors is a female donor with lung adenocarcinoma. The CD4 and CD8 labels of this study may be unreliable.

The chain is built from TRBV6-1 and TRBJ2-1; 7 bases line up with TRBD1. CDR1 is MNHNS, CDR2 SASEGT, per germline. This CDR3 contains 10 residues. V was clipped by 7 bases and J by 13 bases; unmatched bases: 4. CDR3 residues: CASKGALQFF. The CDR3, as DNA: TGTGCCAGCAAGGGGGCTCTTCAGTTCTTC.

The chain links TRBV6-5 to TRBJ2-1, with 7 bases that match TRBD2. The DNA end is more similar to TRBJ2-5, so the J call may be wrong. CDR1 is MNHEY and CDR2 is SVGAGI in the germline V gene. This CDR3 spans 20 amino acids. The CDR3 DNA is TGTGCCAGCAGTTACTCGGGTGGGGGTGGGGGGGGGGGGGGGGGGGAGACCCAGTACTTC. It yields the protein CASSYSGGGGGGGGGETQYF.

This clonotype was seen ten or more times. V and J are TRBV11-2 and TRBJ1-2; no clear D gene. CDR3 length equals 14 residues. V lost 2 bases to trimming and J lost 5 bases, with 12 bases between them. Per germline, CDR1 SGHAT and CDR2 FQNNGV. CDR3 bases: TGTGCCAGCAGCTTATCGGGGTCGCCTTATGGCTACACCTTC. Translating gives CASSLSGSPYGYTF.

The sample holds one count of this clonotype. The chain joins TRBV6-1 to TRBJ1-6; 7 bases are a match to TRBD1. Trimming removed 7 bases from V and 7 bases from J; junction bases left unmatched: 7. CDR3 length: 14 residues. Germline values: CDR1 MNHNS, CDR2 SASEGT. The CDR3 protein is CASKRQGSNSPLHF. The CDR3 DNA reads as TGTGCCAGCAAACGACAGGGATCCAATTCACCCCTCCACTTT.

As regards this clonotype: One end of the junction does not line up with germline, which may come from a read error. This sequence joins TRBV6-1 and TRBJ2-3, with TRBD1 matching over 9 bases. CDR1 and CDR2 from the germline V gene are MNHNS and SASEGT. The CDR3 length is 13 residues. The CDR3 DNA sequence: TGTGCCAGGGGGACAGGGAACAAAGATACTCAGTATTTT. Translating it yields CARGTGNKDTQYF.

This clonotype is classed as medium-sized. This sequence joins TRBV7-6 and TRBJ2-5; TRBD2 aligns across 12 bases. Germline loops: CDR1 SGHVS, CDR2 FNYEAQ. CDR3 length equals 15 residues. Trimming at V came to 6 bases and at J to 5 bases, leaving 7 bases not matched to a gene. The CDR3 region is CASRLAGGLGETQYF. DNA for the CDR3: TGTGCCAGCAGGCTAGCGGGGGGGCTGGGGGAGACCCAGTACTTC.

V gene TRBV6-1 combines with J gene TRBJ2-1; D is unresolved. CDR1 is MNHNS and CDR2 is SASEGT in the germline V gene. The CDR3 runs 13 residues. Deletions cut 2 bases from V and 8 bases from J, with 10 bases between. CDR3 in DNA: TGTGCCAGCAGTGAAAGTAAGGTCGATGAGCAGTTCTTC. Translated, it gives CASSESKVDEQFF.

This sequence joins TRBV6-1 and TRBJ1-2; D not resolved. Germline loops: CDR1 MNHNS, CDR2 SASEGT. V lost 6 bases and J lost 7, with 15 bases in between. The CDR3 covers 13 residues. The DNA of the CDR3 is TGTGCCAGCAGAGAAATAGGTCCCGGTGGCTACACCTTC. Amino acid sequence: CASREIGPGGYTF.

Of note for this clonotype: An end of the junction differs from the germline gene, which may be a read error. V usage is TRBV6-5 and J usage is TRBJ2-1; a weak D match, TRBD2 (5 bases). The CDR3 extends over 15 amino acids. CDR1 is MNHEY and CDR2 is SVGAGI in the germline V gene. CDR3 amino acids: CASGFSAASTNKQFF. The DNA of the CDR3 is TGTGCCAGCGGCTTCTCGGCGGCTAGCACCAATAAGCAGTTCTTC.

This clonotype was seen a single time. The V and J genes are TRBV7-2 and TRBJ2-1; the D gene is possibly TRBD1 (6 bases). The DNA matches TRBJ2-5 better at its end, which makes the J call doubtful. The CDR3 is 12 amino acids. Germline V gives CDR1 SGHTA, CDR2 FQGNSA. For the CDR3, the DNA is TGTGCCAGCAGCTGGGACATGGGGACCCAGTACTTC. As protein: CASSWDMGTQYF.

The chain recombines TRBV10-1 with TRBJ1-5; no clear D. Per germline, CDR1 WNHNN and CDR2 SYGVQD (reference sequence). This CDR3 is built from 14 residues. V was cut by 3 bases and J by 16 bases, with 22 bases left in between. In DNA form, the CDR3 reads TGCGCCAGCAGTGACAGGCTACTCAATCAGCCCCTCCATTTT. Residues: CASSDRLLNQPLHF.

This clonotype was counted between two and nine times. The CDR3: CASSQGLAGGNIQYF. The DNA of the CDR3 is TGTGCCAGCAGCCAAGGGCTAGCGGGGGGAAACATTCAGTACTTC. The chain combines TRBV3-1 with TRBJ2-4, with 11 bases fitting TRBD2. V shed 1 base, J shed 6 bases, and the junction held 2 bases outside the gene matches. Germline V lookup: CDR1 LGHDT, CDR2 YNNKEL (reference sequence). The CDR3 is 15 residues long.

This clonotype was counted many times. CDR3: CSVGAAYESYNEQFF. CDR3 in DNA: TGCAGCGTTGGGGCGGCGTACGAATCCTACAATGAGCAGTTCTTC. The chain recombines TRBV29-1 with TRBJ2-1; the D is unclear. CDR1 and CDR2 from the germline V gene are SQVTM and ANQGSEA. CDR3 length: 15 residues. Deletions cut 4 bases from V and 1 base from J, with 14 bases between.

This rearrangement joins TRBV6-5 to TRBJ1-2; no definite D call. Germline CDR1 MNHEY, CDR2 SVGAGI. Trimming stripped 3 bases from V and 4 bases from J, with 9 bases between. This CDR3 has 13 residues. The CDR3 bases are TGTGCCAGCAGTTATGGGGATCCCTATGGCTACACCTTC. Its protein product is CASSYGDPYGYTF.

The rearrangement uses TRBV10-1 and TRBJ2-3; TRBD2 aligns across 15 bases. CDR3 length: 18 residues. J gave up 3 bases and V 5 bases, and 9 bases lay outside the gene matches. Germline CDR1 is WNHNN and CDR2 is SYGVQD (reference sequence). The CDR3 protein is CASSPGLAGGMATDTQYF. The CDR3 nucleotides read TGCGCCAGCAGTCCAGGACTAGCGGGAGGGATGGCGACAGATACGCAGTATTTT.

The CDR3 nucleotides are TGTGCCAGCAGTGCACAGGGTGCCCAAGAGACCCAGTACTTC. Amino acid sequence: CASSAQGAQETQYF. The chain links TRBV6-1 to TRBJ2-5; D is possibly TRBD1 (6 bases). V shed 4 bases and J shed 1 base, with 10 bases lying between them. The germline CDR1 and CDR2 sequences are MNHNS and SASEGT. This CDR3 has 14 residues.

As regards this clonotype: One end of the junction is discordant with germline, which a read error may explain. The V and J genes are TRBV10-2 and TRBJ2-5, with 9 bases that match TRBD2. The CDR3 length is 15 residues. The germline gives CDR1 WSHSY, CDR2 SAAADI. CDR3 DNA sequence: TGCGCCAGCAGAGATCTAGCGGGGAACCAAGAGACGCAGTACTTC. This sequence encodes CASRDLAGNQETQYF.

Here the CDR3 reads CASSEAPEAGGGYTF. In nucleotides, the CDR3 is TGTGCCAGCAGTGAAGCCCCCGAGGCAGGCGGGGGCTACACCTTC. V and J are TRBV6-1 and TRBJ1-2; D call uncertain. Between the trimmed V and J ends, which lost 0 bases and 8 bases, there was a span of 16 bases. The CDR3 consists of 15 residues. Germline CDR1 reads MNHNS; CDR2 reads SASEGT.

The count of this clonotype is one. Its ends do not fully match the called genes, so a read error is possible. This rearrangement joins TRBV10-3 to TRBJ2-1; the D gene could be TRBD1 or TRBD2 (6 bases each). This CDR3 comprises 15 residues. CDR1 is ENHRY and CDR2 is SYGVKD in the germline V gene. The CDR3 loop is CAIRFSGASGDEQFF. The CDR3 region has the DNA TGTGCCATCAGATTCTCGGGGGCGAGCGGCGATGAGCAGTTTTTT.